This T cell receptor (beta chain) comes out of a study of cytomegalovirus exposure and HLA in healthy donors. Study findings and constraints: Rarity marked most TCR sequences, yet some public TCRs occurred in many donors. Researchers counted over 150 TCR beta chains as cytomegalovirus-associated.

Germline V gene data show CDR1 as LNHDA and CDR2 as SQIVND (reference sequence). The CDR3 covers 14 residues. Losses at the gene ends were 5 bases for V and 3 bases for J; bases not matched to a gene: 7. As concerns this clone: Antigen: not known.

Donors sampled were nominally healthy, though unrecorded immune exposures were likely. PCR involved 60 Vbeta and 13 Jbeta primers. Data came from immunoSEQ multiplex PCR; TCRdb stores just in-frame clones and leaves some out. The repertoire includes 110,000 or so clones, over 70% of them detected once, and 3.5% to 5% sits in the top ten. The sequence was collected from a woman in her thirties or forties in good health and CMV-seropositive. The sample consisted of PBMCs. The V gene is TRBV19, the J gene TRBJ2-7; 7 nucleotides match TRBD1. The CDR3 region has the DNA TGTGCCAGTAGTGTAAGGGACAGCCACTACGAGCAGTACTTC. It encodes CASSVRDSHYEQYF.